The T cell receptor (beta chain) described here comes from a study of T cell clonality in common variable immunodeficiency (dated by TCRdb to between 2015 and 2017). According to the germline V gene, CDR1 reads MNHEY and CDR2 reads SVGEGT. Germline trimming amounts to 6 bases on V and 3 bases on J, with 1 as the count of junction bases outside the gene matches. The CDR3 sequence holds 14 residues, the cysteine and phenylalanine included. The DNA has 33 bases, all within the CDR3, and is read from base 1. Paper-wide results and their limitations: Reportedly, TCRbeta sequences from CVID had fewer deletions and N-nucleotide insertions, and highly modified clones with 13 or more V deletions were absent from CVID. It was noted by the authors that sequencing of the repertoires of T cell subpopulations would be needed to clarify the cause of the increased clonality in CVID. Correlations of repertoire features with clinical complications were constrained by heterogeneity among patients within the CVID cohort. TCRbeta clonality was higher in CVID subjects than in healthy controls (t-test p = 0.018), and the increase was most characteristic of about a third of subjects. Even though DNA input was the same, control samples had an average of about 80,000 unique sequences each, compared with roughly 30,000 in CVID samples. Healthy controls shared more TCRbeta clones with each other than CVID subjects shared among themselves (p < 0.0001).

CVID was diagnosed by standard criteria: serum IgG, IgA and/or IgM reduced below normal range, plus specific antibody deficiency. There were almost 45 subjects in the CVID group (roughly 15 female and approximately 30 male), ranging in age from roughly 8 to 65 years, with a mean age of around 39. Both CVID patients and healthy controls were predominantly of Caucasian heritage. All CVID subjects had received replacement immunoglobulin therapy for at least one year at the time of study participation. No CVID subject was ill or taking immunomodulatory or immunosuppressive medication when blood was collected. Heparinized peripheral whole blood samples of about 5 to 9 ml were collected from each donor. Genomic DNA from adults with common variable immune deficiency (CVID) and from healthy adult controls was used to sequence TCRbeta CDR3 repertoires. To isolate peripheral blood mononuclear cells, diluted blood was subjected to density centrifugation over Hypaque 1077 or Ficoll-Paque. Genomic DNA was obtained from unsorted mononuclear cells through either Qiagen column purification or a centrifugation-based method.

Concerning this clone itself: No antigen is known for it. The read ends 3 residues shy of where the CDR3 ends; the end is completed using the germline J gene.

For sequencing, equivalent amounts of genomic DNA were input from CVID and control samples. For every sample, a 60 bp segment covering the rearranged TCRbeta CDR3 region was amplified and then sequenced. The immunoSEQ assay, a bias-corrected multiplex PCR with high-throughput sequencing, was employed for TCRbeta amplification. Per the authors' processing: Every unique nucleotide sequence counted as a clone and was annotated with V, D and J genes, copy number and frequency. Sequences were labeled productive if in frame, and non-productive if out of frame or containing stop codons. As previously described, Shannon's entropy was used to calculate clonality. The predicted amino acid sequences of productive clones were used to derive the mean CDR3 Kyte-Doolittle hydropathy. Using the R hclust function, scaled V gene usage was clustered hierarchically with Manhattan distance and complete linkage. Sharing of clones by CDR3 amino acid sequence was evaluated by resampling 12 repertoires per group over 100 rounds. The repertoires were searched for around 75 published EBV-specific and roughly 230 published CMV-specific TCRbeta sequences. After two CVID samples that produced fewer than 10,000 sequences were dropped from the analysis, 42 CVID repertoires remained. TCRdb carries this immuneACCESS record with in-frame sequences only. Its versions omit some clonotypes, under half of them owing to an unresolved V gene in the studies checked, with the rest unexplained. V and J calls and clone size follow that table, whereas D and trimming were derived from the DNA. In this sample, 25,000 to 30,000 clones appear, none counted once only. Approximately 3.1% of the sample is held by the ten biggest clonotypes.

Recombination connected TRBV6-2 or TRBV6-3 to TRBJ1-6; 8 junctional bases match TRBD1. Sequencing used peripheral blood mononuclear cells. This receptor was obtained from a human donor with common variable immunodeficiency. The CDR3 protein: CASSDRGYNSPLHF. The covered CDR3 bases are TGTGCCAGCAGCGACAGGGGCTATAATTCACCC.